Each of the 5 T cell receptor beta chains below was sequenced from the same sample in a study of early T cells in non-severe SARS-CoV-2 infection (dated by TCRdb to the early 2020s). Receptors were amplified or captured by 5' RACE. The run used a NextSeq 500. The public reads were reprocessed in TCRdb via fastp at Q25 and MiXCR, keeping in-frame beta chains. When rows share a CDR3 protein, they turn into one entry using the most common DNA and genes. For this sample the table gives about 77,000 distinct CDR3 sequences, of which roughly 9.4% were detected only once. The ten largest clones add up to around 4.6% of the sample. What was sequenced was whole blood. These receptors came from an adult who was a healthcare worker with PCR-confirmed SARS-CoV-2 infection or an uninfected control (not recorded which).

This clonotype has a count of ten or more. The chain combines TRBV6-6 with TRBJ2-2; D perhaps matches TRBD2 (6 bases). This CDR3 has 15 residues. Germline V gene sequence: CDR1 MNHNY, CDR2 SVGAGI (reference sequence). V was cut by 4 bases and J by 4 bases, with 13 bases left in between. The CDR3 here is CASSSGGPGTGELFF. The CDR3 DNA reads TGTGCCAGCAGTTCTGGAGGGCCGGGCACCGGGGAGCTGTTTTTT.

The chain combines TRBV3-1 with TRBJ2-1; D is perhaps TRBD1 or TRBD2 (5 bases each). Trimming removed 0 bases at V and 5 bases at J, with 11 bases between. Germline loops: CDR1 LGHDT, CDR2 YNNKEL (reference sequence). This CDR3 contains 15 residues. The CDR3 region is CASSQDRGGHNEQFF. CDR3 bases: TGTGCCAGCAGCCAAGATCGGGGCGGCCACAATGAGCAGTTCTTC.

A note on this clonotype: This could be a read error, since a much larger clone is one nucleotide away. V is TRBV5-1 and J is TRBJ2-5; D gene ambiguous. V shed 0 bases and J shed 0 bases, with 0 bases lying between them. Germline-derived CDR1 and CDR2 are SGHRS and YFSETQ. CDR3 size: 12 residues. The CDR3 nucleotides are TGCGCCAGCAGCTTGGACCAAGAGACCCAGTACTTC. The encoded protein is CASSLDQETQYF.

This clonotype was recorded a few times. The V gene is TRBV18, the J gene TRBJ1-1; D is possibly TRBD1 (5 bases). V was shortened by 8 bases and J by 0 bases, with 10 bases between the two germline ends. Germline-derived CDR1 and CDR2 are KGHSH and LQKENI. The CDR3 loop spans 13 amino acids. The CDR3 region has the DNA TGTGCCAGCCTGGCGGGGGTGAACACTGAAGCTTTCTTT. This codes for CASLAGVNTEAFF.

Ten or more counts support this clonotype. The CDR3 coding sequence is TGCGCCACTCAACCGGGGGACCGTGATACGCAGTATTTT. Translated: CATQPGDRDTQYF. This chain uses TRBV10-2 with TRBJ2-3, with D possibly being TRBD2 (6 bases). Looked up from germline, CDR1 is WSHSY and CDR2 is SAAADI. Trimming removed 10 bases from V and 6 bases from J, with 17 bases in between. The CDR3 consists of 13 residues.